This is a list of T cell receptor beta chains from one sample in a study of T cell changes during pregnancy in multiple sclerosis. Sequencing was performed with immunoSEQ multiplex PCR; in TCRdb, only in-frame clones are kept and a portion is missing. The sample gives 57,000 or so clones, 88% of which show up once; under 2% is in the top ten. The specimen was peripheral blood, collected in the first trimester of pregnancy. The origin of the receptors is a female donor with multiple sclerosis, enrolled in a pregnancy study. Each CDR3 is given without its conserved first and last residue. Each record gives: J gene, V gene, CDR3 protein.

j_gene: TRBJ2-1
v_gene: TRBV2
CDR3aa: ASRPTSGLYNEQF

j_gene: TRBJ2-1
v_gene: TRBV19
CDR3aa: ASAGGPEGEQF

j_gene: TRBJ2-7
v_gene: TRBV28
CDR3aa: ASRGTGVHEQY

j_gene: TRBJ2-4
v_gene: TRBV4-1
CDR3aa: ASSGLGFLAKNIQY

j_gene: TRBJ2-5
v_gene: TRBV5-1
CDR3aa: ASSLGTTRGDQY

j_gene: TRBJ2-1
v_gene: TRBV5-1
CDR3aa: ASSNQGAPYNEQF

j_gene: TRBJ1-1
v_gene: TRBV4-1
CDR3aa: ASSQEQGYTEAF

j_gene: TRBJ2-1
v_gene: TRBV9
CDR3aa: ASSVDPAGLTEQF

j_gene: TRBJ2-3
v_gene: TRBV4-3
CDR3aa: ASSQEANTDTQY

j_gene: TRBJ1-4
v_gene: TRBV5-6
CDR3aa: ASSLVTDKGDEKLF

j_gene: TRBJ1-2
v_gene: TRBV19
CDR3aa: ASSTRQGAGYT

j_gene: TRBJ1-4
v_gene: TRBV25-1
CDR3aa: ASSDRGTGNEKLF

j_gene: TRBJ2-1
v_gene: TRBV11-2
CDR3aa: ASSLRSGRSYNEQF

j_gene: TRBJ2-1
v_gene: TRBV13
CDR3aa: ASSYRTGRGTDEQF

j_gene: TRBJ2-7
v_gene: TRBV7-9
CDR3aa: ASSLAGGPYEQY

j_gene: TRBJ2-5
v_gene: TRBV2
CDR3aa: ASSEFTSGRGETQY

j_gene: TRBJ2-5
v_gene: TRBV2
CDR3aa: ASRPLAGGQETQY

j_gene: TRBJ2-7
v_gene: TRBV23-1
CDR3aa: ASTPHLTLHLSYEQY

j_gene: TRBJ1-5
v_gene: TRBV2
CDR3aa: ASSVGQPESQH

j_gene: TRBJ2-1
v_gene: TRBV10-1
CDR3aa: ASSESAGPSNEQF

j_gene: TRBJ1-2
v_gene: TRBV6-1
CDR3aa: ASSVRNYGYT

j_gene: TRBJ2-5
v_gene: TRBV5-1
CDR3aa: ASSLLAGVGETQY

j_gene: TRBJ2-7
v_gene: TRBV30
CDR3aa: AWSVLGQGGYEQY

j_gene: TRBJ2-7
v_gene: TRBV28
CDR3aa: ASSYQTGAYEQY

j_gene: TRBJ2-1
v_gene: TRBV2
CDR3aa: ASSGGIYNEQF

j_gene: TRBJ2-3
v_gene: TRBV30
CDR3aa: AWSTTSGSTDTQY

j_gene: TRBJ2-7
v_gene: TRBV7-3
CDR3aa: ASSLSAGVNYEQY

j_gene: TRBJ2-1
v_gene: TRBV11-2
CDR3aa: ASSFLAGGYNEQF

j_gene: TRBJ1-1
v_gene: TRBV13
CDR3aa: ASSLTRKIGGVEAF

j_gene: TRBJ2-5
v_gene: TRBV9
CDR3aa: ASSAGGRGEETQY

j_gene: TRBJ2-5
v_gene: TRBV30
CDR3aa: AWARGLAGETQY

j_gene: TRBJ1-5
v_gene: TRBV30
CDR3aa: AWSQGAGNQPQH

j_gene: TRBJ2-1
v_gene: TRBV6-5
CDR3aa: ASRFLRGSYNEQF

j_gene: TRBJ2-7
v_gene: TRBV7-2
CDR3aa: ASSLAQRDYEQY

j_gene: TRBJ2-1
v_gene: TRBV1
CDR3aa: TSTSGNNEQF

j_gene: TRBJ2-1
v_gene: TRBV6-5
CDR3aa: ASSYSTLAGVNEQF

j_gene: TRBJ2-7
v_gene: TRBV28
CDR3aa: ASRTGPAYEQY

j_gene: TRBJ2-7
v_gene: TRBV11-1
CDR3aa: ASSLGPSGLYEQY

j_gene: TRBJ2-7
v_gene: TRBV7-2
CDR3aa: ASSSPDRIYYEQY

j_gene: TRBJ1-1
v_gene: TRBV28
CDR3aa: ASSPDRGPNTEAF

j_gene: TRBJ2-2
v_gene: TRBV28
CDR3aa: ASSTTSGRGELF

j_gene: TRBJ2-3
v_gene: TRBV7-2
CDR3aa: ASSPRYADTQY

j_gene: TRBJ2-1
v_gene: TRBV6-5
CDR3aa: ASSPTSGSDEQF

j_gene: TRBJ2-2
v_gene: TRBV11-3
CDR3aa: ASSPQGGPNTGELF

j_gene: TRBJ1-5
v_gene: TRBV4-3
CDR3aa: ASSQNRAQPQH

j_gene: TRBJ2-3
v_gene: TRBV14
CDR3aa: ASSHIGQGTDTQY

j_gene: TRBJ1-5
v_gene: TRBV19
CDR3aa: ASSIGKYYSNQPQH

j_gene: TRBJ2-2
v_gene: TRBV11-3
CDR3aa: ASSLLGGRAHTGELF

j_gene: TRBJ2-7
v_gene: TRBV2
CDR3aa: ASSDGTGDEQY

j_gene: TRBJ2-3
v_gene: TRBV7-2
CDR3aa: ASSLALAGGIDTQY